This T cell receptor beta chain was recorded in a study of cytomegalovirus exposure and HLA in healthy donors. Study context: HLA-typed donors contributed about 85 million unique TCRs, which were held in an early data release.

The PCR made use of 60 Vbeta and 13 Jbeta primers. Under the authors' procedure: A follow-up analysis tallied some 80 million unique TCR beta chains, roughly 11 million shared. Using immunoSEQ multiplex PCR, the repertoire was profiled, and TCRdb retains in-frame clones only, with some absent. The V and J calls and clone size were taken over from that table, and D and trimming were inferred from the DNA. The sample includes about 34,000 clones, 85% to 90% of them seen just once. Germline V gene data show CDR1 as SGHAT and CDR2 as FQNNGV. Trimming removed 0 bases from V and 13 bases from J, with 18 bases in between. This CDR3 is 14 amino acids long.

The receptor's source is a boy aged 5 to 17 in good health and CMV-seronegative. The chain uses TRBV11-2 and TRBJ1-2; D ambiguous. The sequencing sample was made of PBMCs. The CDR3 sequence: CASSLDWQVSVSTF. For the CDR3, the DNA is TGTGCCAGCAGCTTAGATTGGCAGGTCTCCGTGTCCACCTTC.